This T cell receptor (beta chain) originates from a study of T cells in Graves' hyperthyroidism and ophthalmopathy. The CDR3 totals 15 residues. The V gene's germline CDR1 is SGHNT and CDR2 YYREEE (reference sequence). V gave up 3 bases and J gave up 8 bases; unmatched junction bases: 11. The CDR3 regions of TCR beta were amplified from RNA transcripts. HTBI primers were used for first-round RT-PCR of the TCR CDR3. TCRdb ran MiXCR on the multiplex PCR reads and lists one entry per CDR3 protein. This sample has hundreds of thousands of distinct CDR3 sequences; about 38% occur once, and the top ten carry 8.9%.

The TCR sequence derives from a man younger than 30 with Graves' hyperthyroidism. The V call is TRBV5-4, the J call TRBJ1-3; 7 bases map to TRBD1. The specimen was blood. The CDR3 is CASSSEQGFGDTIYF. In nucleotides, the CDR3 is TGTGCCAGCAGCTCGGAACAGGGGTTCGGGGACACCATATATTTT.